This is a list of T cell receptor beta chains from one sample in a study of blood T cell repertoires in COVID-19. Sequencing was performed with immunoSEQ multiplex PCR; in TCRdb, only in-frame clones are kept and a portion is missing. This sample carries about 350,000 clones, approximately 89% of them seen once, and the ten largest clones take just under 4%. Material: peripheral blood. These receptors were collected from a woman in her sixties or seventies with COVID-19, enrolled during active disease. The CDR3 runs from the conserved cysteine through the conserved F or W. D genes are given only for firm matches. The listing skips clone size in some rows; elsewhere it reads once, few, many or a size class.

V,J,size,D,CDR3,DNA
TRBV11-3,TRBJ1-5,few,.,CASSLRNRTPNQPQHF,TGTGCCAGCAGCTTAAGAAATCGGACTCCTAACCAGCCCCAGCATTTT
TRBV10-3,TRBJ2-5,.,.,CAISESVARAETQYF,TGTGCCATCAGTGAGTCTGTGGCACGAGCGGAGACCCAGTACTTC
TRBV9,TRBJ1-2,.,TRBD1,CASSEGQGKGYTF,TGTGCCAGCAGCGAGGGACAGGGGAAAGGCTACACCTTC
TRBV24-1,TRBJ2-1,.,.,CATSAAGQQNEQFF,TGTGCCACCAGTGCGGCAGGGCAACAGAATGAGCAGTTCTTC
TRBV20-1,TRBJ2-3,.,.,CSASLKAVPTDTQYF,TGCAGTGCTAGTCTCAAAGCGGTGCCCACAGATACGCAGTATTTT
TRBV11-2,TRBJ1-6,.,TRBD1,CASSFYRGGNSPLHF,TGTGCCAGCAGCTTCTACAGGGGGGGGAATTCACCCCTCCACTTT
TRBV6-1,TRBJ2-7,.,.,CASSEPGGVSYEQYF,TGTGCCAGCAGTGAACCCGGCGGGGTTAGCTACGAGCAGTACTTC
TRBV18,TRBJ1-1,.,TRBD1,CASSLGQGPTNTEAFF,TGTGCCAGCTCACTCGGACAGGGGCCCACTAACACTGAAGCTTTCTTT
TRBV7-2,TRBJ2-6,.,TRBD2,CASNAAGVDSGANVLTF,TGTGCCAGCAACGCCGCGGGGGTGGACTCTGGGGCCAACGTCCTGACTTTC
TRBV6-1,TRBJ1-1,many,.,CASSEADSLNTEAFF,TGTGCCAGCAGTGAGGCGGACAGTTTGAACACTGAAGCTTTCTTT
TRBV18,TRBJ1-4,.,.,CASSSTGSGEKLFF,TGTGCCAGCTCGTCTACAGGGTCTGGAGAAAAACTGTTTTTT
TRBV11-2,TRBJ2-7,.,.,CASSLVAGAAYEQYF,TGTGCCAGCAGCTTAGTGGCAGGGGCTGCCTACGAGCAGTACTTC
TRBV5-1,TRBJ1-6,.,.,CASSLEQSYNSPLHF,TGCGCCAGCAGCTTGGAACAGTCCTATAATTCACCCCTCCACTTT
TRBV18,TRBJ1-2,.,.,CASSPQGTPYGYTF,TGTGCCAGCTCACCACAAGGGACACCCTATGGCTACACCTTC
TRBV10-1,TRBJ2-1,.,TRBD2,CASSVLAGGLNEQFF,TGCGCCAGCAGTGTTCTAGCGGGGGGCCTAAATGAGCAGTTCTTC
TRBV7-9,TRBJ2-7,.,TRBD2,CASSSNSGGAYEQYF,TGTGCCAGCAGCTCCAATAGCGGGGGGGCCTACGAGCAGTACTTC
TRBV5-1,TRBJ2-3,.,TRBD2,CASSLGAGADTQYF,TGCGCCAGCAGCTTGGGAGCGGGGGCAGATACGCAGTATTTT